These T cell receptor beta chains were read from a single sample in a study of T cell repertoires in cytomegalovirus infection. Their target antigens are unknown. TCRdb ran MiXCR on the reads and lists one entry per CDR3 protein. In the table there are about 310,000 distinct CDR3 sequences, roughly 25% of which are singletons. The sequencing here drew on cultured PBMCs, taken from culture after CMV antigen stimulation. The origin of the receptors is a human donor in good health (CMV status not recorded). Some clones in this sample may be carry-over from other donors' samples. Both conserved end residues are part of each CDR3. A D gene is named only where the DNA matches it firmly. Not every row has a clone size; where given, it reads once, few, many or a size class.

d_call	v_call	clone_size	j_call	cdr3_nt	cdr3_aa
NA	TRBV7-9	NA	TRBJ2-3	TGTGCCAGCAGCTCCGGACACGGCGGGGATACGCAGTATTTT	CASSSGHGGDTQYF
NA	TRBV7-2	many	TRBJ1-6	TGTGCCAGCAGCTTACTAGGCGGACCCCTCCACTTT	CASSLLGGPLHF
TRBD1	TRBV27	few	TRBJ2-7	TGTGCCAGCAGTATTTACGGGACAGGGGGCTACGAGCAGTACTTC	CASSIYGTGGYEQYF
NA	TRBV4-1	NA	TRBJ1-2	TGCGCCAGCAGCACAGCCAGGAGCTACACCTTC	CASSTARSYTF
NA	TRBV19	NA	TRBJ1-4	TGTGCCAGTAGTACCCTTAATGAAAAACTGTTTTTT	CASSTLNEKLFF
NA	TRBV7-2	many	TRBJ2-3	TGTGCCAGCAGCTTAGTGGGCAACACAGATACGCAGTATTTT	CASSLVGNTDTQYF
NA	TRBV18	NA	TRBJ1-1	TGTGCCAGCTCACCAGGGTTGATTGGCGTCGGGACTGAAGCTTTCTTT	CASSPGLIGVGTEAFF
NA	TRBV6-2/TRBV6-3	few	TRBJ1-1	TGTGCCAGCACCCTGGGGGCGCCCGGGGGACGGACTGAAGCTTTCTTT	CASTLGAPGGRTEAFF
NA	TRBV7-2	many	TRBJ2-5	TGTGCCAGCAGCTGGACACTCCAAGAGACCCAGTACTTC	CASSWTLQETQYF
TRBD1	TRBV6-1	NA	TRBJ1-6	TGTGCCAGCAGTGGTGGACAGGTCTCCTATAATTCACCCCTCCACTTT	CASSGGQVSYNSPLHF
NA	TRBV7-2	many	TRBJ2-3	TGTGCCAGCAGCTTGGGCGGGGACACAGATACGCAGTATTTT	CASSLGGDTDTQYF
NA	TRBV12-3/TRBV12-4	many	TRBJ2-3	TGTGCCAGCAGTTTAACGGGAGTTCCCGATACGCAGTATTTT	CASSLTGVPDTQYF
TRBD1	TRBV2	few	TRBJ1-1	TGTGCCAGCAGATACCGGGACAGCGACACTGAAGCTTTCTTT	CASRYRDSDTEAFF
NA	TRBV12-3/TRBV12-4	few	TRBJ1-1	TGTGCCAGCAGTTTTACCAGGGTTGGCACTGAAGCTTTCTTT	CASSFTRVGTEAFF
NA	TRBV28	many	TRBJ1-5	TGTGCCAGCAGTTTAGTCAGGGGAGGCCAGCCCCAGCATTTT	CASSLVRGGQPQHF
NA	TRBV7-9	NA	TRBJ2-3	TGTGCCAGCAGCTTAGTCCTGGACGTCACAGATACGCAGTATTTT	CASSLVLDVTDTQYF
TRBD2	TRBV4-3	many	TRBJ2-2	TGCGCCAGCAGCTCAGCGGGGGCGAACACCGGGGAGCTGTTTTTT	CASSSAGANTGELFF
NA	TRBV4-1	NA	TRBJ2-3	TGCGCCAGCAGCCAAGAAGGTCAGCAGCGCACAGATACGCAGTATTTT	CASSQEGQQRTDTQYF
NA	TRBV6-2/TRBV6-3	NA	TRBJ2-5	TGTGCCAGCCATTGGCGGGACCAAGAGACCCAGTACTTC	CASHWRDQETQYF
NA	TRBV19	NA	TRBJ1-5	TGTGCCAGTAGTATGGCGGGACGCAATCAGCCCCAGCATTTT	CASSMAGRNQPQHF
NA	TRBV10-3	few	TRBJ2-1	TGTGCCATCAGTGGGGGACTGTCGTCGGGTGAGCAGTTCTTC	CAISGGLSSGEQFF
TRBD1	TRBV7-8	NA	TRBJ1-4	TGTGCCAGCAGCTTGAGGGAAACAGGGGGGACAACTAATGAAAAACTGTTTTTT	CASSLRETGGTTNEKLFF
TRBD1	TRBV7-6	few	TRBJ1-1	TGTGCCAGCAGAAGACAGGGGCCGCCTGAAGCTTTCTTT	CASRRQGPPEAFF
NA	TRBV20-1	NA	TRBJ2-3	TGCAGTGCTAGAGATTTGGCTGATACGCAGTATTTT	CSARDLADTQYF
TRBD2	TRBV10-3	few	TRBJ2-5	TGTGCCATCAGTGTGACTAGCGGACGACAAGAGACCCAGTACTTC	CAISVTSGRQETQYF
NA	TRBV19	NA	TRBJ2-5	TGTGCCAGTAATGAGGGGCCAGGGCACGAGACCCAGTACTTC	CASNEGPGHETQYF
TRBD2	TRBV9	few	TRBJ2-2	TGTGCCAGCGAGACTAGCGGGCAGAACACCGGGGAGCTGTTTTTT	CASETSGQNTGELFF
NA	TRBV4-2	many	TRBJ1-5	TGTGCCAGCAGCCGGAAGCGGGACAATCAGCCCCAGCATTTT	CASSRKRDNQPQHF
TRBD2	TRBV11-2	NA	TRBJ2-2	TGTGCCAGCAGCCCAGGACTAGCGGGAAGGAGGGAGCTGTTTTTT	CASSPGLAGRRELFF
NA	TRBV12-3/TRBV12-4	few	TRBJ2-4	TGTGCCAGCAGTTTACAGAAAAACATTCAGTACTTC	CASSLQKNIQYF
NA	TRBV9	few	TRBJ2-7	TGTGCCAGCAGCGTAGGGCAGGGTAGGTCCTACGAGCAGTACTTC	CASSVGQGRSYEQYF
TRBD2	TRBV20-1	few	TRBJ2-1	TGCAGTGCTATCCCCCTCGGCGGGGGGGCCTACAATGAGCAGTTCTTC	CSAIPLGGGAYNEQFF
TRBD1	TRBV7-8	many	TRBJ2-7	TGTGCCAGCAGCAAGGGGACAGGGTCGCACGAGCAGTACTTC	CASSKGTGSHEQYF
NA	TRBV7-8	few	TRBJ1-4	TGTGCCAGCAGCGCGGACGTTGGGTATGAAAAACTGTTTTTT	CASSADVGYEKLFF
TRBD2	TRBV10-1	few	TRBJ2-1	TGCGCCAGCAGCTCTACTAGCGGGACTAACAATGAGCAGTTCTTC	CASSSTSGTNNEQFF
NA	TRBV11-2	NA	TRBJ1-1	TGTGCCAGCAGCCCCAGTTTGGAGGGTGAAGCTTTCTTT	CASSPSLEGEAFF
TRBD2	TRBV27	many	TRBJ2-7	TGTGCCAGCAGTTGGACTAGCGGGAGCGAGCAGTACTTC	CASSWTSGSEQYF
NA	TRBV5-4	NA	TRBJ1-4	TGTGCCAGCAGCTTCAAATCCGGAGGAACTAATGAAAAACTGTTTTTT	CASSFKSGGTNEKLFF
NA	TRBV7-9	few	TRBJ2-5	TGTGCCAGCAGTCCAACGGGACACCTAAGGGAGACCCAGTACTTC	CASSPTGHLRETQYF
TRBD1	TRBV7-4	many	TRBJ1-5	TGTGCCAGCAGCGAAGGGAAGTCTAGACAGGGAGACAATCAGCCCCAGCATTTT	CASSEGKSRQGDNQPQHF
TRBD1	TRBV28	few	TRBJ2-1	TGTGCCAGCAGTTCAGTTCCGGGACAGGGAGGAGGGTACAATGAGCAGTTCTTC	CASSSVPGQGGGYNEQFF
NA	TRBV7-6	NA	TRBJ1-1	TGTGCCAGCAGCCGCGACGGCGGGGGCGCGGCCACTGAAGCTTTCTTT	CASSRDGGGAATEAFF
NA	TRBV6-2/TRBV6-3	few	TRBJ1-2	TGTGCCAGCAGAACCTCGCTAGCTAACTATGGCTACACCTTC	CASRTSLANYGYTF
NA	TRBV30	NA	TRBJ1-5	TGTGCCTGGAGTGTATCAGGGGCCAATCAGCCCCAGCATTTT	CAWSVSGANQPQHF
NA	TRBV7-9	NA	TRBJ1-5	TGTGCCAGCAGCTTACCCGTTGGACAGTATAGCAATCAGCCCCAGCATTTT	CASSLPVGQYSNQPQHF
NA	TRBV27	many	TRBJ2-1	TGTGCCAGCAGTCTCGCTCTCGGGGCCTACAATGAGCAGTTCTTC	CASSLALGAYNEQFF
NA	TRBV7-8	many	TRBJ1-6	TGTGCCAGCAGCTTAAGCAGCCAAAAACGATTTAATTCACCCCTCCACTTT	CASSLSSQKRFNSPLHF